Below are 32 T cell receptor beta chains sequenced from a single sample in a study of CD8+ T cells in alopecia areata. Sequencing used cDNA as its template, made by extracting RNA and reverse transcribing it. Assay: immunoSEQ multiplex PCR; the TCRdb copy retains only in-frame clones and omits some. There are about 110,000 clones in the sample; roughly 55% occur only once, and over 20% lies in the top ten. Sequencing input: NKG2D-low CD8+ T cells sorted from blood. All receptors derive from a human donor with alopecia areata.

This sequence joins TRBV5-5 and TRBJ1-1; D unclear. Germline loops: CDR1 SGHKS, CDR2 YYEKEE (reference sequence). The length of the CDR3 is 13 residues. Trimming removed 4 bases from V and 5 bases from J, with 12 bases in between. This chain's CDR3 is CASSPSTRTEAFF. The CDR3 coding sequence is TGTGCCAGCAGCCCGTCGACGAGGACTGAAGCTTTCTTT.

This clone was detected once. This chain links TRBV28 with TRBJ2-7; 7 nucleotides align to TRBD1. From germline, CDR1 is MDHEN and CDR2 SYDVKM. The CDR3 runs to 16 residues. J gave up 2 bases and V 6 bases, and 13 bases lay outside the gene matches. CDR3 nucleotide sequence: TGTGCCAGCAGCTATCCCACAGGGGTACCCACCTACGAGCAGTACTTC. It codes for CASSYPTGVPTYEQYF.

This clone was recorded a few times. The chain joins TRBV28 to TRBJ2-7; unclear D gene. The CDR3 spans 14 residues. Germline CDR1 and CDR2: MDHEN and SYDVKM. Deletions cut 6 bases from V and 4 bases from J, with 16 bases between. Here the CDR3 reads CASSRLETTYEQYF. CDR3 coding DNA: TGTGCCAGCAGCCGATTGGAGACAACTTACGAGCAGTACTTC.

The rearrangement uses TRBV28 and TRBJ2-1; D may be TRBD1 or TRBD2 (5 bases each). The germline V gene encodes CDR1 MDHEN and CDR2 SYDVKM. Trimming took off 6 bases at V and 0 bases at J, with 12 bases between the two ends. CDR3 size: 15 residues. CDR3 loop: CASSIGDLSYNEQFF. DNA for the CDR3: TGTGCCAGCAGCATCGGGGACCTCTCCTACAATGAGCAGTTCTTC.

The gene calls are TRBV4-1 and TRBJ1-2; D may be TRBD1 (6 bases). From germline, CDR1 is MGHRA and CDR2 YSYEKL. The CDR3 runs 11 residues. V lost 1 base, J lost 12 bases, and 9 bases lay in between. DNA of the CDR3: TGCGCCAGCAGCCAAGCAGGGGTGCACACCTTC. Its translation is CASSQAGVHTF.

This clone has more than one count but fewer than ten. The gene calls are TRBV7-9 and TRBJ1-2; the D is unclear. The CDR3 has 16 residues. Germline V CDR1 and CDR2: SEHNR, FQNEAQ (reference sequence). V shed 3 bases and J shed 5 bases, with 19 bases lying between them. The CDR3 region has the DNA TGTGCCAGCAGCTTTCAAGGGCAGAGAGTTTGGTATGGCTACACCTTC. This gives the protein CASSFQGQRVWYGYTF. Complete variable domain (other parts from reference TRBV7-9 and TRBJ1-2): DTGVSQNPRHKITKRGQNVTFRCDPISEHNRLYWYRQTLGQGPEFLTYFQNEAQLEKSRLLSDRFSAERPKGSFSTLEIQRTEQGDSAMYLCASSFQGQRVWYGYTFGSGTRLTVV.

The chain carries TRBV4-1 and TRBJ2-1, with D perhaps TRBD2 (5 bases). From germline, CDR1 is MGHRA and CDR2 YSYEKL. V was trimmed by 1 base and J by 7 bases, leaving 20 bases between them. This CDR3 region has 17 residues. The DNA of the CDR3 is TGCGCCAGCAGCCAAGTAACAGCGGTTCTCTTTGGGAATGAGCAGTTCTTC. It specifies CASSQVTAVLFGNEQFF.

This clone came up a few times. The chain uses TRBV28 and TRBJ2-7, with D unclear. V gave up 4 bases and J gave up 8 bases, with 9 bases separating them. The CDR3 runs 11 residues. The germline V gene encodes CDR1 MDHEN and CDR2 SYDVKM. The CDR3 region has the DNA TGTGCCAGCAGTTCCTCGGTTAAGCAGTACTTC. It specifies CASSSSVKQYF.

V and J are TRBV28 and TRBJ1-1, with D unclear. This CDR3 region has 14 residues. V lost 3 bases and J 3 bases, leaving 11 bases between the germline ends. Germline-derived CDR1 and CDR2 are MDHEN and SYDVKM. The CDR3 DNA reads as TGTGCCAGCAGTTTTTTGGAACCAGACACTGAAGCTTTCTTT. It yields the protein CASSFLEPDTEAFF.

The rearrangement links TRBV27 to TRBJ2-5; 8 positions agree with TRBD1. Gene TRBJ2-7 matches the end of the DNA better, so the J call may be wrong. CDR1 is MNHEY and CDR2 is SMNVEV in the germline V gene (reference sequence). The CDR3 is 13 amino acids. Written as DNA, the CDR3 is TGTGCCAGCAGTTTTGGTCAGGGGGCCGAGCAGTACTTC. It encodes CASSFGQGAEQYF.

This clone turned up a few times. In the same sample, other DNA sequences code for this CDR3. The V call is TRBV29-1, the J call TRBJ2-7; 9 bases are shared with TRBD2. The CDR3 consists of 14 residues. The V gene's germline CDR1 is SQVTM and CDR2 ANQGSEA. V gave up 3 bases and J gave up 2 bases; unmatched junction bases: 5. CDR3 coding DNA: TGCAGCGTTGAGCAGCGCGGGAGGGCCTACGAGCAGTACTTC. It encodes CSVEQRGRAYEQYF.

The V call is TRBV2, the J call TRBJ2-6; tentatively, D is TRBD1 (6 bases). Trimming stripped 4 bases from V and 0 bases from J, with 19 bases between. Germline loops: CDR1 SNHLY, CDR2 FYNNEI. The CDR3 totals 19 residues. Here the CDR3 reads CASSVTRDTRNSGANVLTF. DNA for the CDR3: TGTGCCAGCAGTGTGACGAGGGACACTAGAAACTCTGGGGCCAACGTCCTGACTTTC.

In this sample, this clone turned up a few times. The V gene is TRBV28, the J gene TRBJ2-6; D gene ambiguous. CDR1 is MDHEN and CDR2 is SYDVKM in the germline V gene. The CDR3 is 12 amino acids. The CDR3 nucleotides are TGTCCTTTTCCCTCTGGGGCCAACGTCCTGACTTTC. The encoded protein is CPFPSGANVLTF.

A note on this clone: This same CDR3 is encoded by further DNA sequences in the sample. The CDR3 DNA follows: TGTGCCACCAGCAGAGACAGGGGGTCTGGGGCCAACGTCCTGACTTTC. This gives the protein CATSRDRGSGANVLTF. The V call is TRBV15, the J call TRBJ2-6; TRBD1 matches 7 bases. The ends lost 0 bases at V and 1 base at J; junction bases unmatched: 0. Germline assignment: CDR1 LNHNV and CDR2 YYDKDF (reference sequence). The CDR3 contains 16 residues.

Notes on this clone: At one end, the junction sequence differs from germline, possibly due to a read error. The rearrangement uses TRBV2 and TRBJ2-7; TRBD2 matches 7 bases. The CDR3 runs 13 residues. The germline V gene encodes CDR1 SNHLY and CDR2 FYNNEI. CDR3 nucleotides: TGTGCCAGCAGCGAAGCGGGGAACTACGAGCAGTACTTC. This sequence encodes CASSEAGNYEQYF.

This chain uses TRBV11-2 with TRBJ2-1; D is perhaps TRBD1 or TRBD2 (5 bases each). V shed 1 base and J shed 9 bases, with 13 bases lying between them. The CDR3 totals 14 residues. Germline CDR1 is SGHAT and CDR2 is FQNNGV. The CDR3 nucleotides are TGTGCCAGCAGCTTAGCCAGGCCAGGGACTGAGCAGTTCTTC. Translated: CASSLARPGTEQFF.

This clone was seen a few times. Germline is not matched at one junction end, which may reflect a read error. The CDR3 DNA reads TGTGCCAGCAGCTTAAGGCCGGGACAGGGAACTTTC. This encodes CASSLRPGQGTF. The chain uses TRBV11-2 and TRBJ2-7; TRBD1 matches 9 bases. CDR3 size: 12 residues. Germline loops: CDR1 SGHAT, CDR2 FQNNGV.

The V gene is TRBV28, the J gene TRBJ2-1; 9 bases are shared with TRBD2. Germline CDR1 MDHEN, CDR2 SYDVKM. Trimming at V came to 2 bases and at J to 7 bases, leaving 3 bases not matched to a gene. The CDR3 sequence is 14 residues long. The CDR3, as DNA: TGTGCCAGCAGTTTAGCGGGAGGGCCGAATGAGCAGTTCTTC. This gives the protein CASSLAGGPNEQFF.

The chain recombines TRBV7-8 with TRBJ2-3; tentatively, D is TRBD1 or TRBD2 (6 bases each). The CDR3 runs to 15 residues. CDR1 SGHVS and CDR2 FQNEAQ come from the germline V gene. Deletions cut 3 bases from V and 0 bases from J, with 10 bases between. This CDR3 reads CASSFEGGSTDTQYF. DNA of the CDR3: TGTGCCAGCAGCTTTGAGGGGGGTAGCACAGATACGCAGTATTTT.

This clone was counted only a few times. The chain combines TRBV5-1 with TRBJ2-7; 11 positions agree with TRBD2. Germline V lookup: CDR1 SGHRS, CDR2 YFSETQ. The junction had 8 bases not matched to a gene; V was cut back by 0 bases and J by 6 bases. There are 16 residues in the CDR3. The CDR3 is CASSLETSGILGEQYF. CDR3 bases: TGCGCCAGCAGCTTGGAGACTAGCGGGATTTTGGGCGAGCAGTACTTC. The full variable domain, its missing parts supplied by reference TRBV5-1 and TRBJ2-7, is KAGVTQTPRYLIKTRGQQVTLSCSPISGHRSVSWYQQTPGQGLQFLFEYFSETQRNKGNFPGRFSGRQFSNSRSEMNVSTLELGDSALYLCASSLETSGILGEQYFGPGTRLTVT.

The chain uses TRBV14 and TRBJ1-2; 9 nucleotides match TRBD1. Germline V gives CDR1 SGHDN, CDR2 FVKESK. The V and J ends lost 0 bases and 3 bases, in that order; junction bases with no gene match: 2. The length of the CDR3 is 15 residues. The CDR3 sequence: CASSQEGTGHYGYTF. CDR3 coding DNA: TGTGCCAGCAGCCAAGAGGGGACAGGGCACTATGGCTACACCTTC.

This clone was detected a few times. The chain recombines TRBV6-6 with TRBJ2-1; 7 nucleotides match TRBD2. The CDR3 runs 13 residues. The junction had 1 base not matched to a gene; V was cut back by 0 bases and J by 8 bases. Looked up from germline, CDR1 is MNHNY and CDR2 is SVGAGI (reference sequence). The CDR3, as DNA: TGTGCCAGCAGTTACTCGGGGAGGGATGAGCAGTTCTTC. This sequence encodes CASSYSGRDEQFF.

V usage is TRBV19 and J usage is TRBJ2-7, with D perhaps being TRBD1 or TRBD2 (5 bases each). Germline CDR1 and CDR2: LNHDA and SQIVND (reference sequence). Trimming removed 3 bases at V and 2 bases at J, with 14 bases between. CDR3 size: 15 residues. CDR3 DNA sequence: TGTGCCAGTAGTATTGTAGGGGACGGAACCTACGAGCAGTACTTC. The encoded protein is CASSIVGDGTYEQYF.

CDR3 coding DNA: TGTGCCAGCATATACCGGGACCCAAGCACAGATACGCAGTATTTT. Translation gives CASIYRDPSTDTQYF. The chain is built from TRBV28 and TRBJ2-3; D may be TRBD1 or TRBD2 (5 bases each). The CDR3 is 15 amino acids. V gave up 7 bases and J gave up 0 bases, with 14 bases separating them. Germline CDR1 is MDHEN and CDR2 is SYDVKM.

This clone was counted once. The chain links TRBV20-1 to TRBJ2-5; TRBD2 might be the D (5 bases). Trimming stripped 4 bases from V and 11 bases from J, with 14 bases between. The CDR3 runs to 11 residues. Germline CDR1 reads DFQATT; CDR2 reads SNEGSKA (reference sequence). CDR3 nucleotides: TGCAGTGCTAAGCTAGATAGGGAGCAGTACTTC. Amino acids: CSAKLDREQYF.

The rearrangement uses TRBV6-1 and TRBJ2-1, with 12 bases matching TRBD2. Trimming took 3 bases from V and 4 from J; bases not matched to a gene: 10. The CDR3 is made up of 18 amino acids. From germline, CDR1 is MNHNS and CDR2 SASEGT. The CDR3 sequence is CASSEVFGTSGRYNEQFF. CDR3 in DNA: TGTGCCAGCAGTGAGGTATTTGGAACTAGCGGGAGGTACAATGAGCAGTTCTTC.

The table lists this clone with a few counts. The sample contains more than one DNA sequence encoding this CDR3. CDR3 region: CSVVEGTGELFF. Here the CDR3 DNA reads TGCAGCGTTGTTGAGGGAACCGGGGAGCTGTTTTTT. The chain uses TRBV29-1 and TRBJ2-2; tentative D call: TRBD2 (5 bases). The CDR3 consists of 12 residues. CDR1 SQVTM and CDR2 ANQGSEA come from the germline V gene. Deletions cut 4 bases from V and 5 bases from J, with 8 bases between.

The CDR3 bases are TGTGCCAGCGGCGAATCCCCCCGGATTAACTATGGCTACACCTTC. Protein: CASGESPRINYGYTF. J is TRBJ1-2 and V is TRBV27; D gene uncertain. This CDR3 has 15 residues. V lost 8 bases and J lost 1, with 17 bases in between. Germline V gene lookup returns CDR1 MNHEY and CDR2 SMNVEV (reference sequence).

In DNA, the CDR3 is TGCGCCAGCAGCCCCGGGACTTGGACTGACAATGAGCAGTTCTTC. Translation gives CASSPGTWTDNEQFF. This chain links TRBV4-1 with TRBJ2-1, with D perhaps matching TRBD2 (6 bases). The V and J ends lost 4 bases and 5 bases respectively, with 15 bases between them. Germline CDR1 reads MGHRA; CDR2 reads YSYEKL. CDR3 size: 15 residues.

CDR3 DNA sequence: TGTGCCAGCAGCTCCACGAGGAGCTCCTACGAGCAGTACTTC. This sequence encodes CASSSTRSSYEQYF. The V gene is TRBV13, the J gene TRBJ2-7; D remains ambiguous. The CDR3 spans 14 residues. The germline V and J ends were trimmed by 4 bases and 0 bases, with 10 bases remaining between them. Germline V gene lookup returns CDR1 PRHDT and CDR2 FYEKMQ (reference sequence).

The chain carries TRBV7-9 and TRBJ1-2; 7 nucleotides agree with TRBD1. This CDR3 spans 14 amino acids. Trimming removed 5 bases from V and 7 bases from J; junction bases left unmatched: 10. CDR1 is SEHNR, CDR2 FQNEAQ, per germline (reference sequence). The CDR3 bases are TGTGCCAGCAGCCTCACCGGGACAGCGCGTGGCTACACCTTC. This translates into CASSLTGTARGYTF.

The rearrangement links TRBV6-6 to TRBJ2-2, with D tentatively TRBD2 (5 bases). Germline V gene sequence: CDR1 MNHNY, CDR2 SVGAGI (reference sequence). CDR3 size: 13 residues. The V gene lost 6 bases and the J gene lost 6 bases, with 11 bases spanning the gap. DNA for the CDR3: TGTGCCAGCAGGCTAGCTACCCCCGGGGAGCTGTTTTTT. This translates into CASRLATPGELFF.